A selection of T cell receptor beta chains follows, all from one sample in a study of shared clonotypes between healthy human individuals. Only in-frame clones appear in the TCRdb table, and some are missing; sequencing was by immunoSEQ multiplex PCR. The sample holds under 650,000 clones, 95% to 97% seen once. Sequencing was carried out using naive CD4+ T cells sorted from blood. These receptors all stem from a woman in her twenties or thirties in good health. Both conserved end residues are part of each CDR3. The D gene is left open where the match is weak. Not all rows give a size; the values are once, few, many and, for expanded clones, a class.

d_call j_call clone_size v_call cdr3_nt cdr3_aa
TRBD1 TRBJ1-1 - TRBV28 TGTGCCATTTCAGCGGGACAGGGTTTCACTGAAGCTTTCTTT CAISAGQGFTEAFF
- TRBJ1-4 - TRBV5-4 TGTGCCAGCAGCACTGCCCGGGACAAGGGAAATGAAAAACTGTTTTTT CASSTARDKGNEKLFF
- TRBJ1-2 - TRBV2 TGTGCCAGCAGTGAATGGGTCGGTGGCTACACCTTC CASSEWVGGYTF
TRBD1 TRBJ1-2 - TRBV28 TGTGCCAGCCTCAAGGGGGCGCATGGCTACACCTTC CASLKGAHGYTF
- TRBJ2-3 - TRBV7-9 TGTGCCAGCAGCTTAGCTAGCAGCGGCACAGATACGCAGTATTTT CASSLASSGTDTQYF
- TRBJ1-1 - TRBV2 TGTGCCATCAAAGAAGGGGCCATACGGGACACTGAAGCTTTCTTT CAIKEGAIRDTEAFF
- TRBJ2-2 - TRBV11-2 TGTGCCAGCAGCTCTACGACTGTTACCGGGGAGCTGTTTTTT CASSSTTVTGELFF
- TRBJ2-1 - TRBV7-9 TGTGCCAGCAGCTTAGCCCGTCATGAGCAGTTCTTC CASSLARHEQFF
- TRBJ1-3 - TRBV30 TGTGCCTGGAGTACCCGACGGACCTCTGGAAACACCATATATTTT CAWSTRRTSGNTIYF
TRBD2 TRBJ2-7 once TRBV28 TGTGCCAGCAGATCTAGCGGAGCCTACGAGCAGTACTTC CASRSSGAYEQYF
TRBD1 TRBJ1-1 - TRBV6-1 TGTGCCAGCACCACCGGGACAGCCATGAACACTGAAGCTTTCTTT CASTTGTAMNTEAFF
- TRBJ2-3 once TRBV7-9 TGTGCCAGCAGCTTAGCGCTAGGGGATACGCAGTATTTT CASSLALGDTQYF
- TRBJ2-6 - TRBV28 TGTGCCAGCTCTGCGGAGTTGGGCGCTGGGGCCAACGTCCTGACTTTC CASSAELGAGANVLTF
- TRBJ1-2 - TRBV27 TGTGCCAGCAGTCCCCTCGACAGGTCCGGGTATGGCTACACCTTC CASSPLDRSGYGYTF
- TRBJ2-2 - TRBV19 TGTGCCAGTACCTCATGGTTCGGGGAGCTGTTTTTT CASTSWFGELFF
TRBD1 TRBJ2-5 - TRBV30 TGTGCCTGGAGTTTCCGGGACAGGGGCGAGGAGACCCAGTACTTC CAWSFRDRGEETQYF
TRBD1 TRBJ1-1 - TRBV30 TGTGCCTGGACCGGACAGGGCGGGACAGGGCGAACTGAAGCTTTCTTT CAWTGQGGTGRTEAFF
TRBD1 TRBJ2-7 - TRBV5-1 TGCGCCAGCAGCTTGGACCTCGGGACAGGTGAGCAGCAGTACTTC CASSLDLGTGEQQYF
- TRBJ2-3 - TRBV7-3 TGTGCCAGCAGCTTAGGCGGGATGGTAGATACGCAGTATTTT CASSLGGMVDTQYF
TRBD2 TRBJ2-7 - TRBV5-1 TGCGCCAGCAGCTTGTTATCAGCTAGCGGGATCTACGAGCAGTACTTC CASSLLSASGIYEQYF
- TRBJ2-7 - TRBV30 TGTGCCTGGAATATCGGCACCTACGAGCAGTACTTC CAWNIGTYEQYF
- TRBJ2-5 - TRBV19 TGTGCCAGTAGCCCTAGGGGGGGCTGGGAGACCCAGTACTTC CASSPRGGWETQYF
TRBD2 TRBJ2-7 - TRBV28 TGTGCCAGCACCCGGGGGGGAATCGCGTATGGGTACGAGCAGTACTTC CASTRGGIAYGYEQYF
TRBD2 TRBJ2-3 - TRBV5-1 TGCGCCAGCAGCCAGACTAGCGGGAGCACAGATACGCAGTATTTT CASSQTSGSTDTQYF
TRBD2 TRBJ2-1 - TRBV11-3 TGTGCCAGCAGCGTACCGGGGACTAGTCAGTTCTTC CASSVPGTSQFF
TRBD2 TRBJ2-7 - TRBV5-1 TGCGCCAGCAGCTTGACCTTAGCGGGATCAAACGAGCAGTACTTC CASSLTLAGSNEQYF
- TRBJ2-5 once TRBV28 TGTGCCAGCAGTTTGACGGTCCAGTACTTC CASSLTVQYF
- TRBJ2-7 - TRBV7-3 TGTGCCAGCAGCTTAGGAGGCAACTCCTACGAGCAGTACTTC CASSLGGNSYEQYF
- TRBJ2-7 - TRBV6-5 TGTGCCAGCAGGAAGGACAGACCTAGCTCCTACGAGCAGTACTTC CASRKDRPSSYEQYF
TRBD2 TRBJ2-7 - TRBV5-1 TGCGCCAGCAGCCAGCAGGGGCGGGGCGGGAGGGCCCTCTACGAGCAGTACTTC CASSQQGRGGRALYEQYF
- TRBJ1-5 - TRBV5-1 TGCGCCAGCAGCTTGGAAGGGGACAAGGGTCAGCCCCAGCATTTT CASSLEGDKGQPQHF
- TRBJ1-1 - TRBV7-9 TGTGCCAGCAGCTTAGACTGGGACACTGAAGCTTTCTTT CASSLDWDTEAFF
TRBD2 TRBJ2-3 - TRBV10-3 TGTGCCATCAGTGAGTCGTTGAGAGCGGGAGCGAGTACAGATACGCAGTATTTT CAISESLRAGASTDTQYF
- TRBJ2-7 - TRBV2 TGTGCCAGCAACAAGGGCAGGGGAACCTACGAGCAGTACTTC CASNKGRGTYEQYF
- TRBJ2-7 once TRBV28 TGTGCCAGCTTACGGGCCTCCCCCTACGAGCAGTACTTC CASLRASPYEQYF
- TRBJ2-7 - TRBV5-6 TGTGCCAGCAGCTTGGCTTCGGGCAGGGGAATCTACGAGCAGTACTTC CASSLASGRGIYEQYF
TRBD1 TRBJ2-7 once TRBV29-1 TGCAGCGTTGAATCGAGGACAGGGGGCCGCCACGAGCAGTACTTC CSVESRTGGRHEQYF
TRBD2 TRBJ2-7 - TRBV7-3 TGTGCCAGCAGCTTCCATGGACAGTTGGTAGCGGGAGGGTACTCCTACGAGCAGTACTTC CASSFHGQLVAGGYSYEQYF
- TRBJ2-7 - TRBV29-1 TGCAGCGTTGTGGGGGGAAGACAGGATTCCTACGAGCAGTACTTC CSVVGGRQDSYEQYF
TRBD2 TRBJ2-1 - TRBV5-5 TGTGCCAGCAGCGCCAATACGCTAGCGGGAGGAAGCAATGAGCAGTTCTTC CASSANTLAGGSNEQFF
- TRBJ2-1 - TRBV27 TGTGCCAGCAAAACTACCGGACGAGGTAATGAGCAGTTCTTC CASKTTGRGNEQFF
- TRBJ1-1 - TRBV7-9 TGTGCCAGCAGCTTAGAGGGAAGGCTGGGCACTGAAGCTTTCTTT CASSLEGRLGTEAFF
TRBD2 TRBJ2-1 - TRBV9 TGTGCCAGCAGCGTAGGTGTGGGGACTAGGCTTTATGAGCAGTTCTTC CASSVGVGTRLYEQFF
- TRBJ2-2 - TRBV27 TGTGCCAGCAGTTTTGAAGGGCCACGTCGGACCGGGGAGCTGTTTTTT CASSFEGPRRTGELFF
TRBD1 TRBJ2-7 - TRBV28 TGTGCCAGCAGTTCCCGGGACAGGGGTTCCTACGAGCAGTACTTC CASSSRDRGSYEQYF
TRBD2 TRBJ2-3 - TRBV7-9 TGTGCCAGCAGCTTCGGACTAGCGGGACTAGATACGCAGTATTTT CASSFGLAGLDTQYF